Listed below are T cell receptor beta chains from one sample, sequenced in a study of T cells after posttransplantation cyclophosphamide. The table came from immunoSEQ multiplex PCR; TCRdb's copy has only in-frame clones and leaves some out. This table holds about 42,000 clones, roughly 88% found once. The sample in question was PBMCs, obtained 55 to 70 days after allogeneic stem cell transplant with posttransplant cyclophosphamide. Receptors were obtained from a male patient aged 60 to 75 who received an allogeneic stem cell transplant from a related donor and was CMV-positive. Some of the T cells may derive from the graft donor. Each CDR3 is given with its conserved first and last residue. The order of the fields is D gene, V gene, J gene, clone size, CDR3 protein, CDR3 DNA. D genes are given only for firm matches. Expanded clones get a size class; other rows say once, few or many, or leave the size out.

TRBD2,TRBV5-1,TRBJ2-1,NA,CASSGRPIRAGVFDEQFF,TGCGCCAGCAGCGGGAGACCCATTAGAGCGGGGGTTTTCGATGAGCAGTTCTTC
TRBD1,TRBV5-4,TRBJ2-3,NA,CASSLKNRGQTDTQYF,TGTGCCAGCAGCTTAAAGAACAGGGGGCAGACAGATACGCAGTATTTT
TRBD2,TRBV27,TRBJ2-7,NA,CASSRFGGGSYEQYF,TGTGCCAGCAGTCGGTTCGGGGGGGGCTCCTACGAGCAGTACTTC
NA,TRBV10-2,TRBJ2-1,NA,CASSPARLGDEQFF,TGCGCCAGCAGTCCCGCTCGACTAGGTGATGAGCAGTTCTTC
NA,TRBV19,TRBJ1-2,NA,CASSQKGRGNANYGYTF,TGTGCCAGTAGTCAGAAGGGCAGGGGAAACGCTAACTATGGCTACACCTTC
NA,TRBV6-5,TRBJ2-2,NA,CASSRPGGGELFF,TGTGCCAGCAGTCGCCCGGGTGGCGGGGAGCTGTTTTTT
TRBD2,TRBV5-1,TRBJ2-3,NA,CASSFSGGASDTQYF,TGCGCCAGCAGCTTCAGCGGGGGGGCGTCAGATACGCAGTATTTT
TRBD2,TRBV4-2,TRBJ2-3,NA,CASSQELAGGPTDTQYF,TGTGCCAGCAGCCAAGAACTAGCGGGGGGGCCAACAGATACGCAGTATTTT
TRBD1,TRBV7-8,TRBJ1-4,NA,CASSHRQGYNEKLFF,TGTGCCAGCAGCCACAGACAGGGTTATAATGAAAAACTGTTTTTT
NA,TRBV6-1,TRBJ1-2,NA,CASSAGAGYGYTF,TGTGCCAGCAGTGCAGGGGCCGGCTATGGCTACACCTTC
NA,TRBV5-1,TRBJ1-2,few,CASSSNPAGRNNYGYTF,TGCGCCAGCAGCTCCAACCCGGCAGGGCGGAATAACTATGGCTACACCTTC
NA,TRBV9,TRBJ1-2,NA,CASSLRGGYTF,TGTGCCAGCAGCCTAAGAGGGGGCTACACCTTC
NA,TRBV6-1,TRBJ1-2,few,CASSMQGNYGYTF,TGTGCCAGCAGTATGCAGGGAAACTATGGCTACACCTTC
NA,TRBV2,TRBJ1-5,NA,CASSVQGSNQPQHF,TGTGCCAGCAGTGTACAGGGTAGCAATCAGCCCCAGCATTTT
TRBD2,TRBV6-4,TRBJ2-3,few,CASSDSAGGSTDTQYF,TGTGCCAGCAGTGACTCAGCGGGGGGGAGCACAGATACGCAGTATTTT
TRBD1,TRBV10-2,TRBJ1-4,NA,CASRRTGKGSVDEKLFF,TGCGCCAGCAGGAGGACAGGGAAGGGTTCGGTCGATGAAAAACTGTTTTTT
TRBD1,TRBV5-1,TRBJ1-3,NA,CASSWTGPHSGNTIYF,TGCGCCAGCAGCTGGACAGGGCCACACTCTGGAAACACCATATATTTT
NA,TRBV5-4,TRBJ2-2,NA,CASSLWDSGTTGELFF,TGTGCCAGCAGCTTGTGGGATAGCGGAACCACCGGGGAGCTGTTTTTT
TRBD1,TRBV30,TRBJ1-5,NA,CAWSVGTGHFRLYQPQHF,TGTGCCTGGAGTGTAGGGACAGGGCATTTTCGGTTATATCAGCCCCAGCATTTT
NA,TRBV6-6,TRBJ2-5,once,CASSYLEDYTKQYF,TGTGCCAGCAGTTACTTAGAAGATTATACGAAGCAGTACTTC
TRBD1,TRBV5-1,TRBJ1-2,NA,CASTNIFGTGDGYTF,TGCGCCAGCACTAATATATTCGGGACAGGGGACGGCTACACCTTC
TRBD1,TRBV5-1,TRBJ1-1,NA,CASSWDRRNTEAFF,TGCGCCAGCAGCTGGGACAGGCGCAACACTGAAGCTTTCTTT
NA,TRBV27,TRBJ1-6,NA,CASSLGPQGRSPLHF,TGTGCCAGCAGTTTAGGGCCTCAGGGGCGATCACCCCTCCACTTT
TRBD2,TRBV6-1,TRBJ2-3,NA,CASSEWSGLAALDTQYF,TGTGCCAGCAGTGAATGGTCCGGACTAGCGGCCCTCGATACGCAGTATTTT
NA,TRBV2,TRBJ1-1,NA,CASRPRDLANTEAFF,TGTGCCAGCAGACCCAGGGACTTAGCGAACACTGAAGCTTTCTTT
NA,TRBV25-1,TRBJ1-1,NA,CASSDGAATEAFF,TGTGCCAGCAGTGATGGGGCAGCAACTGAAGCTTTCTTT
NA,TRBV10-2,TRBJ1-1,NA,CASSGERGTEAFF,TGCGCCAGTAGTGGGGAAAGGGGAACTGAAGCTTTCTTT
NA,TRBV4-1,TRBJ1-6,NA,CASSQERGGTSPLHF,TGCGCCAGCAGCCAAGAGAGAGGCGGGACTTCACCCCTCCACTTT
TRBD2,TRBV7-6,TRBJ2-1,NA,CASSPRRAGETYNEQFF,TGTGCCAGCAGCCCCCGGAGAGCGGGGGAAACCTACAATGAGCAGTTCTTC
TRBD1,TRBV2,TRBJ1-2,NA,CASKREAGGFYGYTF,TGTGCCAGCAAACGAGAGGCAGGGGGCTTTTATGGCTACACCTTC
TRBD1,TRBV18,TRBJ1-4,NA,CASSPRQGGDEKLFF,TGTGCCAGCTCACCACGACAGGGGGGCGATGAAAAACTGTTTTTT
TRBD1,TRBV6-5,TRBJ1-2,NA,CASSYTQDRGYGYTF,TGTGCCAGCAGTTACACACAGGACAGGGGCTATGGCTACACCTTC
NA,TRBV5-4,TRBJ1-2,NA,CASSPETGTNYGYTF,TGTGCCAGCAGCCCGGAGACAGGCACTAACTATGGCTACACCTTC
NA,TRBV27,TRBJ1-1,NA,CASSPFGTSTEAFF,TGTGCCAGCAGTCCCTTCGGGACATCCACTGAAGCTTTCTTT
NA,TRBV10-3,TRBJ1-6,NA,CATRPGGQGEHSPLHF,TGTGCCACCAGGCCGGGAGGACAAGGGGAGCATTCACCCCTCCACTTT
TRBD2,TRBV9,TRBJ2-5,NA,CASSQAGGSETQYF,TGTGCCAGCAGCCAAGCGGGGGGGAGTGAGACCCAGTACTTC
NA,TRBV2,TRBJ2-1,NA,CASRGTYYNEQFF,TGTGCCAGCAGAGGGACATACTACAATGAGCAGTTCTTC
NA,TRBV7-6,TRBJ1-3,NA,CASSPGTGGAAGNTIYF,TGTGCCAGCAGCCCAGGGACGGGGGGCGCAGCTGGAAACACCATATATTTT
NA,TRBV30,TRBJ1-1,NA,CAWARENTEAFF,TGTGCCTGGGCCCGAGAAAACACTGAAGCTTTCTTT
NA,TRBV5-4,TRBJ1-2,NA,CASSLVARGYTF,TGTGCCAGCAGCTTAGTGGCTCGTGGCTACACCTTC
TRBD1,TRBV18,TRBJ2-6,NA,CASSPRTGNSGANVLTF,TGTGCCAGCTCACCACGGACAGGAAACTCTGGGGCCAACGTCCTGACTTTC
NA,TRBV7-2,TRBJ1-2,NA,CASSRTIHPDSFYGYTF,TGTGCCAGCAGCCGTACTATACACCCGGACAGTTTCTATGGCTACACCTTC
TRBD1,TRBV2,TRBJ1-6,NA,CASSPGQTHSPLHF,TGTGCCAGCAGCCCGGGACAGACTCATTCCCCCCTCCACTTT
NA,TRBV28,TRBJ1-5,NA,CASSLEVLVQPQHF,TGTGCCAGCAGTTTAGAGGTCCTTGTACAGCCCCAGCATTTT
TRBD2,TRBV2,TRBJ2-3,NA,CASLGLALSTDTQYF,TGTGCCAGCCTTGGACTAGCACTATCCACAGATACGCAGTATTTT
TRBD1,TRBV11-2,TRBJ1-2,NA,CASSLDRITGVYDGYTF,TGTGCCAGCAGCTTAGATCGGATAACAGGGGTATATGATGGCTACACCTTC
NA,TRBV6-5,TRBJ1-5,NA,CASSLQGRGNQPQHF,TGTGCCAGCAGCTTACAAGGGAGGGGAAATCAGCCCCAGCATTTT
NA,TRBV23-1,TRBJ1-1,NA,CASSQASKGEAFF,TGCGCCAGCAGTCAAGCGTCTAAGGGGGAAGCTTTCTTT